What follows is one T cell receptor beta chain and its context. This sample was included in a study of blood T cell repertoires in COVID-19. Study-level information: PBMCs, B-cell-depleted T cells, or T cells provided the cDNA or gDNA that made up the material.

Trimming cost V 5 bases and J 7 bases, with 12 bases left between them. Germline lookup yields CDR1 SGHTA and CDR2 FQGTGA. CDR3 length equals 14 residues. Assay: immunoSEQ multiplex PCR; the TCRdb copy retains only in-frame clones and omits some. Among 85,000 to 120,000 clones listed, around 90% were seen once. The sequenced material came from peripheral blood. The source of this sequence is a woman aged 45-60 years with COVID-19, enrolled during active disease. The chain recombines TRBV7-3 with TRBJ1-6, with D maybe TRBD1 (5 bases). CDR3 DNA: TGTGCCAGCAGCCCGGGACTGATAAATTCACCCCTCCACTTT. Protein product: CASSPGLINSPLHF.